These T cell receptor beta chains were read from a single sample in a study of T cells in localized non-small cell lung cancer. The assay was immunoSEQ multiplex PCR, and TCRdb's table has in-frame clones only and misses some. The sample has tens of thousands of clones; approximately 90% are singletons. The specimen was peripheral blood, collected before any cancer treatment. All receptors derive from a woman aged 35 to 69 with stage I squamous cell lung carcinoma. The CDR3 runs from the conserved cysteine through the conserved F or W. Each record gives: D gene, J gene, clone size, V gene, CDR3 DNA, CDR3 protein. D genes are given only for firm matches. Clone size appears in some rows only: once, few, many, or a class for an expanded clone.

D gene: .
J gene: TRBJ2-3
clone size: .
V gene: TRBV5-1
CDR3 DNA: TGCGCCAGCAGCCAAGAATTTGATACGCAGTATTTT
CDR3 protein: CASSQEFDTQYF

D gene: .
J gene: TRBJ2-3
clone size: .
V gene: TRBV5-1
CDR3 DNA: TGCGCCAGCAGCTTGTCCCGGGAGACAGATACGCAGTATTTT
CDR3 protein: CASSLSRETDTQYF

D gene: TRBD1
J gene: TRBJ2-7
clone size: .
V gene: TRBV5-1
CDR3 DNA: TGCGCCAGCAGCTTGACAGGGGACTCCTACGAGCAGTACTTC
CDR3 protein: CASSLTGDSYEQYF

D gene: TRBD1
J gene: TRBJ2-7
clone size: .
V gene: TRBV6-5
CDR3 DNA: TGTGCCAGCAGTTACTCCGGGACAGGGACCTACGAGCAGTACTTC
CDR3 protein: CASSYSGTGTYEQYF

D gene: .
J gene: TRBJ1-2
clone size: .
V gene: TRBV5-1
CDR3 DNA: TGCGCCAGCAGCTTGGCCGCACAGGCAAATGGCTACACCTTC
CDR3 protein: CASSLAAQANGYTF

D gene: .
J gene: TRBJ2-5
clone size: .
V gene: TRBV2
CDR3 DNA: TGTGCCAGCAGTTCCTCTCGGGGGCCACAAGAGACCCAGTACTTC
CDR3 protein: CASSSSRGPQETQYF

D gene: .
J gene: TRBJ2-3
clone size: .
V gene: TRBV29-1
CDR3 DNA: TGCAGCGTTGATCGCAACACAGATACGCAGTATTTT
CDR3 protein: CSVDRNTDTQYF

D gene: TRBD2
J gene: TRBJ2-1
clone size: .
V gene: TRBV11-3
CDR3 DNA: TGTGCCAGCAGCTTAGATCCGCGGGGGGGCAATGAGCAGTTCTTC
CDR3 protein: CASSLDPRGGNEQFF

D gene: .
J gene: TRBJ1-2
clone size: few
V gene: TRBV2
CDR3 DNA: TGTGCCAGCAGGGGGACACAGAGGACATTTTTCGACTATGGCTACACCTTC
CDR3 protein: CASRGTQRTFFDYGYTF

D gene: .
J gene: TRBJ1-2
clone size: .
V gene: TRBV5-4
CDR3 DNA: TGTGCCAGCAGTTTTTGGGCAGACAGACACTATGGCTACACCTTC
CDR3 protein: CASSFWADRHYGYTF